This passage covers 5 T cell receptor beta chains from one sample sequenced in a study of OX40 agonist ivuxolimab in advanced cancers. The assay was immunoSEQ multiplex PCR, and TCRdb's table has in-frame clones only and misses some. The table shows 45,000 to 55,000 clones, with 94% occurring only once. The input for sequencing was CD4+ or CD8+ T cells sorted from blood, taken in a trial of the OX40 agonist ivuxolimab. The receptors shown here come from an adult with an advanced solid tumor such as melanoma, head and neck, liver or kidney cancer.

The CDR3 coding sequence is TGTGCCAGCAGCCAGTCGGGGGCCAACGTCCTGACTTTC. It specifies CASSQSGANVLTF. The V call is TRBV28, the J call TRBJ2-6; D is ambiguous. This CDR3 has 13 residues. Germline loops: CDR1 MDHEN, CDR2 SYDVKM. The V and J ends lost 6 bases and 4 bases respectively, with 7 bases between them.

This chain uses TRBV6-6 with TRBJ2-1; TRBD2 matches at 10 bases. The CDR3 is made up of 16 amino acids. Germline V CDR1 and CDR2: MNHNY, SVGAGI (reference sequence). Trimming at V came to 5 bases and at J to 6 bases, leaving 10 bases not matched to a gene. The CDR3 nucleotides are TGTGCCAGCAGTGGGGGCCAGCGGGAGGGCTTCAATGAGCAGTTCTTC. Translation gives CASSGGQREGFNEQFF.

The rearrangement joins TRBV28 to TRBJ2-4; TRBD1 or TRBD2 may be the D gene (5 bases each). The CDR3 consists of 15 residues. V was cut by 4 bases and J by 6 bases, with 16 bases left in between. Per germline, CDR1 MDHEN and CDR2 SYDVKM. This CDR3 is CASSSLWGEGNIQYF. The CDR3 region has the DNA TGTGCCAGCAGTTCTCTGTGGGGCGAGGGAAACATTCAGTACTTC.

The genes are TRBV27 and TRBJ2-3; no reliable D call. The V end was cut by 0 bases, the J end by 2 bases, with 9 bases between. CDR1 and CDR2 (germline): MNHEY, SMNVEV (reference sequence). The CDR3 covers 15 residues. The CDR3 loop is CASSLSNRYTDTQYF. CDR3 in DNA: TGTGCCAGCAGTTTATCGAACCGCTACACAGATACGCAGTATTTT.

The chain links TRBV10-3 to TRBJ2-7; no definite D call. The germline V and J ends were trimmed by 2 bases and 5 bases, with 10 bases remaining between them. The CDR3 spans 13 residues. Germline-derived CDR1 and CDR2 are ENHRY and SYGVKD. This chain's CDR3 is CAISEVSHHEQYF. In DNA form, the CDR3 reads TGTGCCATCAGTGAGGTTTCCCATCACGAGCAGTACTTC.